This T cell receptor (beta chain) was recorded in a study of OX40 agonist ivuxolimab in advanced cancers. Sequenced by immunoSEQ multiplex PCR; TCRdb stores in-frame clones only, minus some. The profile shows some 80,000 clones, roughly 80% of them singletons. V lost 2 bases and J lost 2; bases outside the gene matches: 4. This CDR3 is 16 amino acids long. CDR1 is MNHNS and CDR2 is SASEGT in the germline V gene. J is TRBJ1-3 and V is TRBV6-1; TRBD1 matches 9 bases. The source was CD4+ or CD8+ T cells sorted from blood, collected in a trial of the OX40 agonist ivuxolimab. The sequence came from an adult with an advanced solid tumor such as melanoma, head and neck, liver or kidney cancer. Here the CDR3 DNA reads TGTGCCAGCAGTGAATGGTGGACAGGGGCTGGAAACACCATATATTTT. Protein sequence: CASSEWWTGAGNTIYF.